This T cell receptor beta chain is drawn from a study of identical twins. This clonotype was detected ten times or more. The antigen remains undetermined. Notes on the study in general: Monozygotic twin pairs showed more out-of-frame TCR alpha sharing than models estimated.

The junction had 9 bases not matched to a gene; V was cut back by 5 bases and J by 0 bases. The CDR3 covers 18 residues. A universal primer site was created by template switching, with the cDNA bearing unique molecular identifiers. TCRdb re-analysed the 5' RACE reads in MiXCR, keeping a single row per CDR3 protein. This sample has 1.5 million to 2 million distinct CDR3 sequences; around 29% occur once, and the top ten carry approximately 0.25%. Sequencing input: cord blood. This rearrangement joins TRBV12-3 or TRBV12-4 to TRBJ2-1; TRBD2 agrees at 11 bases. This sequence originates from a newborn girl in good health. The CDR3 DNA reads TGTGCCAGCAGTCCCCCGGGACTAGCGGACAGCTCCTACAATGAGCAGTTCTTC. Amino acids: CASSPPGLADSSYNEQFF.